These 23 T cell receptor beta chains were sequenced from one sample in a study of human T cells and chemical hapten exposure. Time point given: patch test 3, about 24 weeks after DPC sensitization. Treatment denoted: therapeutic diphenylcyclopropenone sensitization with weekly scalp DPC. In TCRdb, the RACE reads were re-called with MiXCR into one record per CDR3 protein. Among about 64,000 distinct CDR3 sequences listed, approximately 11% were seen once. The sequencing used whole blood, collected in connection with sensitization to the hapten diphenylcyclopropenone (DPC). Source of these receptors: a woman in her thirties with alopecia areata. Some clones in this sample may be carry-over from other donors' samples.

This clonotype was counted between two and nine times. The chain recombines TRBV7-8 with TRBJ2-5, with a possible D match to TRBD2 (5 bases). V shed 5 bases and J shed 3 bases, with 19 bases lying between them. CDR1 is SGHVS and CDR2 is FQNEAQ in the germline V gene. This CDR3 contains 16 residues. As DNA, the CDR3 is TGTGCCAGCAGCCCACGGGGTGCGGCAGCTAAAGAGACCCAGTACTTC. Encoded protein: CASSPRGAAAKETQYF.

This clonotype appeared a few times. The chain uses TRBV19 and TRBJ1-2, with 8 bases identical to TRBD1. Germline V gene sequence: CDR1 LNHDA, CDR2 SQIVND (reference sequence). V dropped 3 bases and J dropped 4; count of bases not matched to a gene: 4. This CDR3 is 14 amino acids long. CDR3: CASSIADRGYGYTF. The CDR3 coding sequence is TGTGCCAGTAGTATTGCCGACAGGGGCTATGGCTACACCTTC. The whole variable domain, remainder taken from reference TRBV19 and TRBJ1-2, is DGGITQSPKYLFRKEGQNVTLSCEQNLNHDAMYWYRQDPGQGLRLIYYSQIVNDFQKGDIAEGYSVSREKKESFPLTVTSAQKNPTAFYLCASSIADRGYGYTFGSGTRLTVV.

The chain uses TRBV6-2 or TRBV6-3 and TRBJ2-7; no definite D call. The germline V and J ends were trimmed by 0 bases and 2 bases, with 8 bases remaining between them. This CDR3 comprises 14 residues. Germline V gene data show CDR1 as MNHEY and CDR2 as SVGEGT. The CDR3 reads CASSYSTATYEQYF. The CDR3 region has the DNA TGTGCCAGCAGTTACTCCACAGCTACCTACGAGCAGTACTTC.

This clonotype was counted at least ten times. CDR3 nucleotide sequence: TGCAGTGCTAGAACGGTCTATGGCTACACCTTC. Its protein is CSARTVYGYTF. The rearrangement joins TRBV20-1 to TRBJ1-2, with no clear D. In germline, CDR1 is DFQATT, CDR2 SNEGSKA (reference sequence). The CDR3 spans 11 residues. Trimming took 2 bases from V and 4 from J, leaving 5 bases between them.

The chain recombines TRBV20-1 with TRBJ1-2; the D gene is possibly TRBD1 (6 bases). V was trimmed by 7 bases and J by 2 bases, leaving 14 bases between them. The CDR3 runs 13 residues. Germline assignment: CDR1 DFQATT and CDR2 SNEGSKA (reference sequence). The CDR3 protein is CSGADSTNYGYTF. CDR3 bases: TGCAGTGGAGCGGACAGCACCAACTATGGCTACACCTTC.

This clonotype was counted at least ten times. The rearrangement links TRBV28 to TRBJ1-2, with D uncertain. Germline CDR1 MDHEN, CDR2 SYDVKM. The CDR3 sequence is 14 residues long. The V and J ends lost 6 bases and 4 bases respectively, with 15 bases between them. The CDR3 bases are TGTGCCAGCAGCCGAGCAGTGGGCGGCTATGGCTACACCTTC. This codes for CASSRAVGGYGYTF.

V is TRBV10-3 and J is TRBJ2-3, with D unresolved. Per germline, CDR1 ENHRY and CDR2 SYGVKD. Trimming left V 0 bases short and J 4 bases short, with 11 bases between. The CDR3 is 15 residues long. The CDR3 bases are TGTGCCATCAGTGAGTCGACTGGATCCCCAGATACGCAGTATTTT. Protein: CAISESTGSPDTQYF.

The chain uses TRBV2 and TRBJ2-1, with no clear D. Germline V gene lookup returns CDR1 SNHLY and CDR2 FYNNEI. The V end was cut by 8 bases, the J end by 8 bases, with 10 bases between. This CDR3 comprises 11 residues. CDR3 amino acids: CASAASHEQFF. CDR3 DNA: TGTGCCAGCGCGGCCAGCCATGAGCAGTTCTTC.

This clonotype was observed a handful of times. The gene calls are TRBV28 and TRBJ1-2, with D unclear. The CDR3 runs to 14 residues. V dropped 3 bases and J dropped 2 bases, with 10 bases sitting between them. Looked up from germline, CDR1 is MDHEN and CDR2 is SYDVKM. CDR3 sequence reads: CASSFYDKNYGYTF. The CDR3 DNA is TGTGCCAGCAGTTTCTACGACAAGAACTATGGCTACACCTTC.

J is TRBJ2-7 and V is TRBV7-8; D might be TRBD1 (5 bases). Per germline, CDR1 SGHVS and CDR2 FQNEAQ. Trimming took 0 bases from V and 2 from J, leaving 11 bases between them. This CDR3 contains 15 residues. The CDR3 DNA reads as TGTGCCAGCAGCTTAGCTTCCCAGGGTCCCTACGAGCAGTACTTC. Its protein is CASSLASQGPYEQYF.

This clonotype appeared many times. The chain couples TRBV29-1 to TRBJ2-7, with no clear D. Trimming removed 3 bases at V and 6 bases at J, with 12 bases between. Looked up from germline, CDR1 is SQVTM and CDR2 is ANQGSEA. This CDR3 is 12 amino acids long. The CDR3 nucleotides read TGCAGCGTTGAGTCTACGGTCTCCGAGCAGTACTTC. Protein sequence: CSVESTVSEQYF.

The V call is TRBV28, the J call TRBJ2-1, with a tentative D call TRBD2 (6 bases). V dropped 5 bases and J dropped 5 bases, with 22 bases sitting between them. Germline loops: CDR1 MDHEN, CDR2 SYDVKM. The CDR3 runs to 17 residues. CDR3: CASSGMELATVNNEQFF. The DNA of the CDR3 is TGTGCCAGCAGTGGCATGGAACTAGCTACTGTAAACAATGAGCAGTTCTTC.

The chain links TRBV4-3 to TRBJ2-1, with a weak D call TRBD1 (6 bases). V lost 4 bases, J lost 8 bases, and 12 bases lay in between. The length of the CDR3 is 13 residues. CDR1 is LGHNA and CDR2 is YSLEER in the germline V gene. CDR3 protein: CASSPLQGDEQFF. CDR3 nucleotide sequence: TGCGCCAGCAGCCCACTACAGGGCGATGAGCAGTTCTTC.

The chain combines TRBV7-8 with TRBJ1-6; D is perhaps TRBD1 (5 bases). Germline V gene sequence: CDR1 SGHVS, CDR2 FQNEAQ. The CDR3 sequence is 12 residues long. V lost 5 bases and J 13 bases, leaving 12 bases between the germline ends. DNA for the CDR3: TGTGCCAGCAGCGACGGACATAATCCCCTCCACTTT. This sequence encodes CASSDGHNPLHF.

The rearrangement joins TRBV29-1 to TRBJ2-7, with D possibly matching TRBD1 (5 bases). Germline CDR1 is SQVTM and CDR2 is ANQGSEA. V shed 1 base and J shed 3 bases, with 13 bases lying between them. The CDR3 runs 14 residues. The CDR3 coding sequence is TGCAGCGTTGAAGGGGAACAGGAAGGCTACGAGCAGTACTTC. This codes for CSVEGEQEGYEQYF.

This clonotype was detected many times. The rearrangement links TRBV6-1 to TRBJ1-1; D may be TRBD1 (5 bases). CDR1 and CDR2 from the germline V gene are MNHNS and SASEGT. V was trimmed by 6 bases and J by 0 bases, leaving 8 bases between them. This CDR3 region has 13 residues. This chain's CDR3 is CASRTEMNTEAFF. The CDR3 DNA reads as TGTGCCAGCAGGACAGAGATGAACACTGAAGCTTTCTTT.

This clonotype was recorded many times. The rearrangement joins TRBV2 to TRBJ1-3; D is unclear. Germline V CDR1 and CDR2: SNHLY, FYNNEI. V shed 1 base and J shed 4 bases, with 5 bases lying between them. The CDR3 contains 13 residues. CDR3 in DNA: TGTGCCAGCAGTGAAGACAGAGGAAACACCATATATTTT. It yields the protein CASSEDRGNTIYF.

There are many counts of this clonotype. V usage is TRBV9 and J usage is TRBJ2-5, with a weak D call TRBD2 (5 bases). The CDR3 is 14 amino acids. Deletions cut 2 bases from V and 5 bases from J, with 13 bases between. CDR1 and CDR2 from the germline V gene are SGDLS and YYNGEE. Here the CDR3 reads CASSVLGPGETQYF. In DNA form, the CDR3 reads TGTGCCAGCAGCGTTCTGGGCCCGGGGGAGACCCAGTACTTC.

J is TRBJ1-5 and V is TRBV28; D is possibly TRBD1 (5 bases). The CDR3 totals 16 residues. Trimming shortened V by 1 base and J by 4 bases, and 14 bases separated the two germline ends. CDR1 is MDHEN, CDR2 SYDVKM, per germline. DNA for the CDR3: TGTGCCAGCAGTTTATTGACAGAAACTGAAAATCAGCCCCAGCATTTT. Translation gives CASSLLTETENQPQHF. Full variable domain (outside the CDR3, taken from reference TRBV28 and TRBJ1-5): DVKVTQSSRYLVKRTGEKVFLECVQDMDHENMFWYRQDPGLGLRLIYFSYDVKMKEKGDIPEGYSVSREKKERFSLILESASTNQTSMYLCASSLLTETENQPQHFGDGTRLSIL.

V gene TRBV27 combines with J gene TRBJ2-7; TRBD2 might be the D (7 bases). The ends were cut back, 0 bases at V and 5 bases at J, with 14 bases in the middle. CDR1 MNHEY and CDR2 SMNVEV come from the germline V gene (reference sequence). The CDR3 has 15 amino acids. The CDR3 DNA is TGTGCCAGCAGTTTATCATCGCTAGGGGGGGACGAGCAGTACTTC. Its protein product is CASSLSSLGGDEQYF.

The J gene is TRBJ2-7, the V gene TRBV7-2; 8 nucleotides line up with TRBD1. CDR1 SGHTA and CDR2 FQGNSA come from the germline V gene. Trimming cost V 0 bases and J 7 bases; bases outside gene matches: 11. CDR3 length equals 16 residues. The CDR3 sequence is CASSLAPLTGGREQYF. CDR3 in DNA: TGTGCCAGCAGCTTAGCACCCCTTACAGGGGGACGGGAGCAGTACTTC.

The genes are TRBV3-1 and TRBJ1-1; D perhaps matches TRBD1 (6 bases). Germline-derived CDR1 and CDR2 are LGHDT and YNNKEL (reference sequence). This CDR3 comprises 14 residues. V lost 8 bases and J lost 3, with 16 bases in between. This chain's CDR3 is CASCLSGADTEAFF. The CDR3 DNA sequence: TGTGCCAGCTGCTTATCGGGGGCGGACACTGAAGCTTTCTTT. Together with reference TRBV3-1 and TRBJ1-1, the CDR3 gives the full variable domain: DTAVSQTPKYLVTQMGNDKSIKCEQNLGHDTMYWYKQDSKKFLKIMFSYNNKELIINETVPNRFSPKSPDKAHLNLHINSLELGDSAVYFCASCLSGADTEAFFGQGTRLTVV.

This clonotype was picked up a small number of times. The rearrangement uses TRBV4-1 and TRBJ2-3, with D perhaps TRBD2 (6 bases). The CDR3 extends over 16 amino acids. In germline, CDR1 is MGHRA, CDR2 YSYEKL. V dropped 0 bases and J dropped 6 bases, with 16 bases sitting between them. Here the CDR3 DNA reads TGCGCCAGCAGCCAAGAAGGGCTGGACCGGGGGGATACGCAGTATTTT. It encodes CASSQEGLDRGDTQYF.